This T cell receptor (beta chain) was found in a study of blood T cell repertoires in COVID-19. The CDR3 has 17 residues. The V gene's germline CDR1 is LNHDA and CDR2 SQIVND (reference sequence). Trimming stripped 1 base from V and 0 bases from J, with 13 bases between. Only one count was recorded for this clone. Repertoires were generated with immunoSEQ multiplex PCR, while TCRdb's copy carries only in-frame clones and drops some. The sample records about 58,000 clones, over 90% being singletons. Input material: peripheral blood. The TCR comes from a man between 45 and 60 years old with active COVID-19. The chain carries TRBV19 and TRBJ1-5, with a weak D call TRBD1 (6 bases). The CDR3 spells CASSIGGRAFSNQPQHF. The CDR3, as DNA: TGTGCCAGTAGTATAGGGGGGCGGGCATTTAGCAATCAGCCCCAGCATTTT.